This T cell receptor (beta chain) derives from a study of blood T cell repertoires in COVID-19. The overall study: Researchers got acute and convalescent COVID-19 samples from the United States, Italy and Spain. The analysed material was cDNA or gDNA that came from T cells, B-cell-depleted T cells, or PBMCs.

Libraries were prepared by immunoSEQ multiplex PCR; TCRdb keeps only in-frame clonotypes and omits some of them. The sample lists about 220,000 clones; more than 85% were seen once. The CDR3 extends over 20 amino acids. Germline assignment: CDR1 MDHEN and CDR2 SYDVKM. V was shortened by 5 bases and J by 1 base, with 30 bases between the two germline ends. Sample: peripheral blood. The receptor comes from a man aged 35-49 years with active or convalescent COVID-19. V usage is TRBV28 and J usage is TRBJ2-7, with D perhaps TRBD2 (6 bases). In nucleotides, the CDR3 is TGTGCCAGCAGTCCCTTGATCCAATCCACCCAAAGGGCGGGATCCTACGAGCAGTACTTC. Translated, it gives CASSPLIQSTQRAGSYEQYF.